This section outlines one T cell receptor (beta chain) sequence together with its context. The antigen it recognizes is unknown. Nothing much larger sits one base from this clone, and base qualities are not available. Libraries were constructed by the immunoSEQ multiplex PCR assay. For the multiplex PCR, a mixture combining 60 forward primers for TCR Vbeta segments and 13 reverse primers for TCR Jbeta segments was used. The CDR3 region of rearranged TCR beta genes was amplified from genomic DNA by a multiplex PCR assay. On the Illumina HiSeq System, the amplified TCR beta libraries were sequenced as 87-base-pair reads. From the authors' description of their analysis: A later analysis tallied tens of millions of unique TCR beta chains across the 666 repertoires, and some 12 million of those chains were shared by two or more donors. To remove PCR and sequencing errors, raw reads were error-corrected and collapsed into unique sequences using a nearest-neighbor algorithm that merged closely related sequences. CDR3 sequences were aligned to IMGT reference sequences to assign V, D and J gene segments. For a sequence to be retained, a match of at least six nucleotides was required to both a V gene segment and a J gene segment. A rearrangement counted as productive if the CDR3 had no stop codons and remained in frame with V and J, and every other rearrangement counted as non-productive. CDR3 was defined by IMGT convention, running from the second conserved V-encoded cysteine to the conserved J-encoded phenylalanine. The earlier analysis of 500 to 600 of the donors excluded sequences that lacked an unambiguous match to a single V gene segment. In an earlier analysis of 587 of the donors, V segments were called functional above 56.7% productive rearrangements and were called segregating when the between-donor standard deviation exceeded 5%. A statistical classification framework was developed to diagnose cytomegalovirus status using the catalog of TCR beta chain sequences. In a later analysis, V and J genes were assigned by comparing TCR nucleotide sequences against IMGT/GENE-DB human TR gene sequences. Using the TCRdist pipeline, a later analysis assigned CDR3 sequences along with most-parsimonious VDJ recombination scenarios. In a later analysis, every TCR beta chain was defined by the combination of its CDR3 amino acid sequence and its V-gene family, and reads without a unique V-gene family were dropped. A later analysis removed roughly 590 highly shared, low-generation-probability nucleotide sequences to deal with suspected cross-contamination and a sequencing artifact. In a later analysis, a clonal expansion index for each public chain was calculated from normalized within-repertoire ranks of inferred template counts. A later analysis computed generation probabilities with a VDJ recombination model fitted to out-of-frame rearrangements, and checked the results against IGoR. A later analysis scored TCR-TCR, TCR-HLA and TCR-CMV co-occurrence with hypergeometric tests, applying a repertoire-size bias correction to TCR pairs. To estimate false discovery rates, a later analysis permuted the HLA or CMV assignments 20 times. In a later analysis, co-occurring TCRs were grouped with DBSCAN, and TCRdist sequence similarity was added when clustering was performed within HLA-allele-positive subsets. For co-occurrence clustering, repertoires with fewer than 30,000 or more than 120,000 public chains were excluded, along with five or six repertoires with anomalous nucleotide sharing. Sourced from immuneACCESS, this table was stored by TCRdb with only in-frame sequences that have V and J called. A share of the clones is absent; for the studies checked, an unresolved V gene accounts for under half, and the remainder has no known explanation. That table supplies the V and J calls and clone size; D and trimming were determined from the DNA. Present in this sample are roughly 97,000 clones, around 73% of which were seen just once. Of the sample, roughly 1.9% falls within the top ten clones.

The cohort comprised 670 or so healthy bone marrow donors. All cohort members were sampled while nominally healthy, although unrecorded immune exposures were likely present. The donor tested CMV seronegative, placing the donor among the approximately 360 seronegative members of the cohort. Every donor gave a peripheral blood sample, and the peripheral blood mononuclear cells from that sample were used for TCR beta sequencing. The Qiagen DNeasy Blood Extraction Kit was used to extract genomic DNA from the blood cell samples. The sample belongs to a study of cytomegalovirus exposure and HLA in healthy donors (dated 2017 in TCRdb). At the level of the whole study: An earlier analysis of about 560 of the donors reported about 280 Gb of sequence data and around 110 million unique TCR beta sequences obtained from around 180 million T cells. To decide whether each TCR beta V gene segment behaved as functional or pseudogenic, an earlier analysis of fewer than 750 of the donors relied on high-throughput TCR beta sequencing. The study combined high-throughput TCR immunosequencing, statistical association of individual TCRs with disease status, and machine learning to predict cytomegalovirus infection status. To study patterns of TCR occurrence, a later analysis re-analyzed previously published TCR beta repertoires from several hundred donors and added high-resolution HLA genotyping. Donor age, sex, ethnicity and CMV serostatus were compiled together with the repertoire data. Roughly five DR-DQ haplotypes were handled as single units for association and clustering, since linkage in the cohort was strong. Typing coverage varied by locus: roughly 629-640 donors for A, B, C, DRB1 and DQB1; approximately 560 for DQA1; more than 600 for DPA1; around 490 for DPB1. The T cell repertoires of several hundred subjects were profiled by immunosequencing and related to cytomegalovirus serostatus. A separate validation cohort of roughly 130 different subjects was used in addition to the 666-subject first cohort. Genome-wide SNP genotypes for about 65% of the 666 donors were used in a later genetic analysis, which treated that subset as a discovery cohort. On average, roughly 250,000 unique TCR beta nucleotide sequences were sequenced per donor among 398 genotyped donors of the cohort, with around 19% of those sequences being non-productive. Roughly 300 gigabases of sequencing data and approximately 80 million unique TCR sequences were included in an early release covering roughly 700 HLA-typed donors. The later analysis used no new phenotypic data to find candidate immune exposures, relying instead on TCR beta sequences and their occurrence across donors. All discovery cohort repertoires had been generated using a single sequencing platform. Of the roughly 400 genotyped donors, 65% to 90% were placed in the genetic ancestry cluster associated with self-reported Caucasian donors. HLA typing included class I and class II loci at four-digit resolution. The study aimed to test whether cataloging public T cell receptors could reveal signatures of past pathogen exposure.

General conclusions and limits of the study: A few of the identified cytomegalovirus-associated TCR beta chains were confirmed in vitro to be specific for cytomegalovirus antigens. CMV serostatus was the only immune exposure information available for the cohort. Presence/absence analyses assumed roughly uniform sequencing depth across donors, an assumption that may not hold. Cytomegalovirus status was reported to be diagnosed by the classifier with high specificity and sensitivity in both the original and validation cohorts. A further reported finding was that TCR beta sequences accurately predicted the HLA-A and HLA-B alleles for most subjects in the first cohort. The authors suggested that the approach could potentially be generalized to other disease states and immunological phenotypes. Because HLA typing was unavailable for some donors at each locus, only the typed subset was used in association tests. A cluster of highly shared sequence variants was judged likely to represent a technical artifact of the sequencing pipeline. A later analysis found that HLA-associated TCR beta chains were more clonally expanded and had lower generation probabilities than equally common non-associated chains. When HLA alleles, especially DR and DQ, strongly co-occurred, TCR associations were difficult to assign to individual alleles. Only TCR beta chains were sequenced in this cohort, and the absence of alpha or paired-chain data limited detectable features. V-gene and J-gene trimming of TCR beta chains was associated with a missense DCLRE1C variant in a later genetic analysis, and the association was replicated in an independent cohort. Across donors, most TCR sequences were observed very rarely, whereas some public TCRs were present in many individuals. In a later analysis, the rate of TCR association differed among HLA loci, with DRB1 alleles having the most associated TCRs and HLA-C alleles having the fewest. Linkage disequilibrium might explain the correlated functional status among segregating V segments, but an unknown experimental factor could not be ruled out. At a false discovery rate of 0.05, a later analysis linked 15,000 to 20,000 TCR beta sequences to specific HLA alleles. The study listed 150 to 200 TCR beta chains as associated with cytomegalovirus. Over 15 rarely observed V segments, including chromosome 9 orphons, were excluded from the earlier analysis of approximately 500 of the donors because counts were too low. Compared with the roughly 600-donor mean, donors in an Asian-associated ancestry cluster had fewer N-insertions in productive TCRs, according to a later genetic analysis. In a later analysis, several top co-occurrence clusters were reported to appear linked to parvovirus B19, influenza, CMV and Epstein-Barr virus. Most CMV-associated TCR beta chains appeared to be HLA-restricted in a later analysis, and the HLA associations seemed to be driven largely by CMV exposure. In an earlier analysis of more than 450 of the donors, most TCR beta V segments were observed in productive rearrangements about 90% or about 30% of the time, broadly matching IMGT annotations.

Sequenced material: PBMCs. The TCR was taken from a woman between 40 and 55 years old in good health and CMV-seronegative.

The nucleotides read TGTGCCTCAACCTACGGTGGCGAGGTAGGCAATGAGCAGTTCTTC. The resulting protein is CASTYGGEVGNEQFF. The receptor chain draws on TRBV19 and TRBJ2-1; no D gene call is confident. CDR1 and CDR2 (LNHDA, SQIVND) derive from the germline V gene (reference sequence). V is clipped by 11 bases and J by 6 bases, and the sequence between their germline boundaries is 23 bases long. The CDR3 has 15 amino acids, counting the end cysteine and phenylalanine. Only the CDR3 part of the read is kept: 45 bases, read in frame from the first base.